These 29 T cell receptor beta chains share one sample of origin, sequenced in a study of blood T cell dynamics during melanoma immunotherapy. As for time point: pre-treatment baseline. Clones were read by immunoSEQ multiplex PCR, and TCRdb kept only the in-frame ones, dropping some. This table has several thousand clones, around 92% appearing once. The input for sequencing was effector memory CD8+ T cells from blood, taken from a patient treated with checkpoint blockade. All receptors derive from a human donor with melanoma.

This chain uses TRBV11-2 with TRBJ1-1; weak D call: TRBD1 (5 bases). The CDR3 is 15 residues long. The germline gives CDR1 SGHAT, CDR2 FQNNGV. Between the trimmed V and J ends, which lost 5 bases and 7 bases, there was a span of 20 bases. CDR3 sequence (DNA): TGTGCCAGCAGCGACTCTTCTCGGGACGGCGATGAAGCTTTCTTT. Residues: CASSDSSRDGDEAFF.

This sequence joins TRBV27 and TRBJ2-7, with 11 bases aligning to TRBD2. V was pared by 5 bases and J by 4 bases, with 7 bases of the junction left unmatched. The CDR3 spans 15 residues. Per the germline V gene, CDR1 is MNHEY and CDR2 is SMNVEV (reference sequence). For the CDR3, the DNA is TGTGCCAGCAGTACCCGGACTAGCGGGTTATACGAGCAGTACTTC. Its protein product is CASSTRTSGLYEQYF.

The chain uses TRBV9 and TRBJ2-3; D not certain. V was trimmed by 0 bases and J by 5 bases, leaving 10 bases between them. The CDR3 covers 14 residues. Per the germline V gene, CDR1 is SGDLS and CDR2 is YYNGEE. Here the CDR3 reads CASSVGVIEDTQYF. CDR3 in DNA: TGTGCCAGCAGCGTAGGTGTGATTGAAGATACGCAGTATTTT.

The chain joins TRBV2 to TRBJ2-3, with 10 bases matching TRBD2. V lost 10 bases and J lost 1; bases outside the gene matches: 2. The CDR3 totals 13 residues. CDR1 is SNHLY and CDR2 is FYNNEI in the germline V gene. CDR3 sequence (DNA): TGTGCCAAGGGGACTAGCGGCACAGATACGCAGTATTTT. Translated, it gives CAKGTSGTDTQYF.

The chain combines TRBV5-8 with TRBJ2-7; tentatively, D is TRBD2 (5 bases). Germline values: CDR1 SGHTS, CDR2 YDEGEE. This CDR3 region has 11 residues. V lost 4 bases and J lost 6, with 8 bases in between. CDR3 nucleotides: TGTGCCAGCAGCCCCGGACTCGAGCAGTACTTC. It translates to CASSPGLEQYF.

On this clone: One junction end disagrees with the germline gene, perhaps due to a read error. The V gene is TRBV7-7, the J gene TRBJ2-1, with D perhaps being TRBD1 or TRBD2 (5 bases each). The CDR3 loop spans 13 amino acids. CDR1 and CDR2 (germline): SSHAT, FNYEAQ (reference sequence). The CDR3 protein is CASSTGLYNEQFF. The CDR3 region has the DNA TGTGCTAGCAGTACAGGACTCTACAATGAGCAGTTCTTC.

CDR3 DNA: TGTGCCAGCAGGACCGGGACTAGCGGTTACGAGCAGTACTTC. Amino acid sequence: CASRTGTSGYEQYF. The J gene is TRBJ2-7, the V gene TRBV6-5; TRBD2 matches 11 bases. Germline CDR1 MNHEY, CDR2 SVGAGI. The CDR3 consists of 14 residues. V shed 6 bases and J 4 bases; nucleotides not matched to a gene: 5.

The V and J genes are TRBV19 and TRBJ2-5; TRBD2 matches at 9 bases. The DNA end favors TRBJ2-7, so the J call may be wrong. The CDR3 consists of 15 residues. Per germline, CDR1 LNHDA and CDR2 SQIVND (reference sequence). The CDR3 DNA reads TGTGCCAGTAGTATCGGGCTAGCGGGATCCTACGAGCAGTACTTC. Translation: CASSIGLAGSYEQYF.

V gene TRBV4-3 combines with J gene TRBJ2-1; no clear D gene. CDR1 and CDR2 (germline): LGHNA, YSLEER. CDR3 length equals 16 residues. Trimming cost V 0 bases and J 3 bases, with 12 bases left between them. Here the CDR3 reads CASSQDFGSNYNEQFF. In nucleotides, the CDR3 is TGCGCCAGCAGCCAAGATTTCGGCTCGAACTACAATGAGCAGTTCTTC.

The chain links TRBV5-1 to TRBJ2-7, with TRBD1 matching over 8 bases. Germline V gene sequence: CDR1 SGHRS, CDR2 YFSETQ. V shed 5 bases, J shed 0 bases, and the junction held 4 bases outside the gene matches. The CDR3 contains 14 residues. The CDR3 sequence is CASRDRATSYEQYF. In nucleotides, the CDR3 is TGCGCCAGCAGGGACAGGGCGACCTCCTACGAGCAGTACTTC.

CDR3 sequence (DNA): TGTGCCTGGAGTTCCCGGGACAGGTTTACTTACCTACGCGAGCAGTACTTC. Its translation is CAWSSRDRFTYLREQYF. The V and J genes are TRBV30 and TRBJ2-5; the match to TRBD1 covers 8 bases. The J call is in doubt because the DNA end fits TRBJ2-7 better. CDR1 is GTSNPN and CDR2 is SVGIG in the germline V gene (reference sequence). This CDR3 is 17 amino acids long.

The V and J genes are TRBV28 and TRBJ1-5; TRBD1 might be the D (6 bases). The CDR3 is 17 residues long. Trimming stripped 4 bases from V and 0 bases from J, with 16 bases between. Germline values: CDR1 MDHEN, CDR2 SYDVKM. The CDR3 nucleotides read TGTGCCAGCAGTTGGTACAGGGAGCCATATAGCAATCAGCCCCAGCATTTT. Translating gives CASSWYREPYSNQPQHF.

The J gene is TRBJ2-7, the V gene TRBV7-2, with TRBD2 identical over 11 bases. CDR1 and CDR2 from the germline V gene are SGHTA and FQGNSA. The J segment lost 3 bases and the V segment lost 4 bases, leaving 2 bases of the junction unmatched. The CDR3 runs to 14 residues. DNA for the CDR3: TGTGCCAGCAGCTACGGACTAGCGGGCTACGAGCAGTACTTC. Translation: CASSYGLAGYEQYF.

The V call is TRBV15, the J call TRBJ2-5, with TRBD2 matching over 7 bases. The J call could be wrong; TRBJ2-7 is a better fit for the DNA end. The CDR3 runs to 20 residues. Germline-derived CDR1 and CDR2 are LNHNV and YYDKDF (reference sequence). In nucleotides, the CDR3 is TGTGCCACCAGCCCCCAAGGACTAGTGGGCGGGAGAGTGGACACCTACGAGCAGTACTTC. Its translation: CATSPQGLVGGRVDTYEQYF.

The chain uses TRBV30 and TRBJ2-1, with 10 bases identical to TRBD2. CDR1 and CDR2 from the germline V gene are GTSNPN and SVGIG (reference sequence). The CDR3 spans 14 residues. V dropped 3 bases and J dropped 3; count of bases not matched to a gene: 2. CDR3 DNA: TGTGCCTGGAGCACTAGCGGGGACTACAATGAGCAGTTCTTC. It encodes CAWSTSGDYNEQFF.

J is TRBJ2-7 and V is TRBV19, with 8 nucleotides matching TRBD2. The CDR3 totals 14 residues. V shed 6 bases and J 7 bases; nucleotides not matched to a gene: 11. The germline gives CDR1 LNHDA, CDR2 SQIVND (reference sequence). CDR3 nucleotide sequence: TGTGCCAGTAGAAGCCGGGAGGGACACTGGGAGCAGTACTTC. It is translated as CASRSREGHWEQYF.

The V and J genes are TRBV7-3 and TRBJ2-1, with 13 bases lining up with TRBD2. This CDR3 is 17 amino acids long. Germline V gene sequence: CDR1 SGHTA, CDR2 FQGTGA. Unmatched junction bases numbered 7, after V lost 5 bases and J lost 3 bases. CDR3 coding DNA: TGTGCCAGCAGCCCAAACGGACTAGCGGGAGACTACAATGAGCAGTTCTTC. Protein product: CASSPNGLAGDYNEQFF.

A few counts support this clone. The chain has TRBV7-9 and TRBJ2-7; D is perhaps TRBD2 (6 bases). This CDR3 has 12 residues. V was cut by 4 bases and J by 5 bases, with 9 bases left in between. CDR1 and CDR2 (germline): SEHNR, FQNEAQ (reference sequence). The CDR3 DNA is TGTGCCAGCAGCTCGGGAGTGGACGAGCAGTACTTC. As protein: CASSSGVDEQYF.

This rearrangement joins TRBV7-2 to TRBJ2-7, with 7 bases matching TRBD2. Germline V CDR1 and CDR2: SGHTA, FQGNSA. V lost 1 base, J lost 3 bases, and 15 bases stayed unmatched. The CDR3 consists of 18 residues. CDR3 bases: TGTGCCAGCAGCTTAGTCCCGAGTTGGCGGGAGTCGGGCTACGAGCAGTACTTC. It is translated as CASSLVPSWRESGYEQYF.

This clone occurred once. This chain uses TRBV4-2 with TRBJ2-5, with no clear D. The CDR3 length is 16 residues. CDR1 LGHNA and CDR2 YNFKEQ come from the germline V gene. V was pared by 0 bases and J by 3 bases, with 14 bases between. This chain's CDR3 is CASSQDNSNAKETQYF. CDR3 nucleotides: TGTGCCAGCAGCCAAGATAATAGTAATGCAAAAGAGACCCAGTACTTC.

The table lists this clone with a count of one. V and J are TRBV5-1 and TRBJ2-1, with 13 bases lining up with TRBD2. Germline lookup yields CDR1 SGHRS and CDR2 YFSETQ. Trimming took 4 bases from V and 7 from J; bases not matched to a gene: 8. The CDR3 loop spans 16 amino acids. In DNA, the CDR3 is TGCGCCAGCAGCCAGGAACTAGCGGGAGGGCCGAATGAGCAGTTCTTC. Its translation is CASSQELAGGPNEQFF.

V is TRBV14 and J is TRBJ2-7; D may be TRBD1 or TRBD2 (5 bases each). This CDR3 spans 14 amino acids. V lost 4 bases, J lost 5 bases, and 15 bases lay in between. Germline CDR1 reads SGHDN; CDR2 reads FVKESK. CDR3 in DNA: TGTGCCAGCAGCCTCCGTGTTTCGGGACACGAGCAGTACTTC. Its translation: CASSLRVSGHEQYF.

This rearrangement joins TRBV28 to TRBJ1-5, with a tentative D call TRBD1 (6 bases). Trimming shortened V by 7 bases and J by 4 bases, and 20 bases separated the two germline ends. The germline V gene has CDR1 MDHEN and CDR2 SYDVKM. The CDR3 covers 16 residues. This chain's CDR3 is CASIRGRTLRNQPQHF. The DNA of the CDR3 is TGTGCCAGCATTCGGGGGCGGACATTGCGGAATCAGCCCCAGCATTTT.

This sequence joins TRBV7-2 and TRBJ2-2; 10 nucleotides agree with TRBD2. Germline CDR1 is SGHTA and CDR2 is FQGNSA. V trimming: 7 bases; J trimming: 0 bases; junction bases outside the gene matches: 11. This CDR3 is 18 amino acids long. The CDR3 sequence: CASTQGSGRHTNTGELFF. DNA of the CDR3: TGTGCCAGCACCCAGGGTAGCGGGAGGCACACGAACACCGGGGAGCTGTTTTTT.

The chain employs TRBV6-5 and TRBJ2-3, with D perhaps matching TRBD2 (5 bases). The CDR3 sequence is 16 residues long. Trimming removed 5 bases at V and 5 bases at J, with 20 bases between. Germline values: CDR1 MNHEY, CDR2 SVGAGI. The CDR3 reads CASSNLLDSGIDTQYF. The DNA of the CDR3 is TGTGCCAGCAGTAACTTACTAGACTCGGGCATAGATACGCAGTATTTT.

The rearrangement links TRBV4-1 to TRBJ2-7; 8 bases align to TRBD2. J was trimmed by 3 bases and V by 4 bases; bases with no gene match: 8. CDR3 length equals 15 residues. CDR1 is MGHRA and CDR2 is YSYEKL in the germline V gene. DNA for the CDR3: TGCGCCAGCAGCCCTCGGGGGGGGCGAAGCTACGAGCAGTACTTC. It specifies CASSPRGGRSYEQYF.

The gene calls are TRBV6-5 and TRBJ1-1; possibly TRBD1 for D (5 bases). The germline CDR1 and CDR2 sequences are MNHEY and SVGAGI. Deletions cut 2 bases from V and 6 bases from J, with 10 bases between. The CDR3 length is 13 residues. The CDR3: CASSYRGTAEAFF. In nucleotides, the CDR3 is TGTGCCAGCAGTTACAGGGGTACCGCTGAAGCTTTCTTT.

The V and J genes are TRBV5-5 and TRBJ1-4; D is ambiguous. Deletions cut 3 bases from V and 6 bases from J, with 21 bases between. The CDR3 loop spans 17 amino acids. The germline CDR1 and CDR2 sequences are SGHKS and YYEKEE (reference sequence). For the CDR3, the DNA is TGTGCCAGCAGCTGGTCGGGCGGGGTAAAGAAAGATGAAAAACTGTTTTTT. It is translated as CASSWSGGVKKDEKLFF.

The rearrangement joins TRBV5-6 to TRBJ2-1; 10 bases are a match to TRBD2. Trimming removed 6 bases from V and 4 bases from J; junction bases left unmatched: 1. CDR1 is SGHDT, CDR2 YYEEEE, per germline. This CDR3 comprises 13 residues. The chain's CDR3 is CASKTSGYNEQFF. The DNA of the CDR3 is TGTGCCAGCAAGACTAGCGGGTACAATGAGCAGTTCTTC.